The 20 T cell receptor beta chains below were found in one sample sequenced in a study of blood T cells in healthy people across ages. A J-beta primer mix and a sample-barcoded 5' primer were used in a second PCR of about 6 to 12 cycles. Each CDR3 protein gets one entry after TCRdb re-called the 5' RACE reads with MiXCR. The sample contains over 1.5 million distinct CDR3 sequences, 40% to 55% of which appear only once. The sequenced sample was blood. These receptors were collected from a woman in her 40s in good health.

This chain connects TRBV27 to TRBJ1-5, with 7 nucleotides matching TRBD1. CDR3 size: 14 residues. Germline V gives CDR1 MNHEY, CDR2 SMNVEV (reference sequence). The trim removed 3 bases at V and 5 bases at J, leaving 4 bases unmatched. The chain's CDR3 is CASSFDRDYQPQHF. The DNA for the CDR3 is TGTGCCAGCAGTTTTGACAGGGATTATCAGCCCCAGCATTTT.

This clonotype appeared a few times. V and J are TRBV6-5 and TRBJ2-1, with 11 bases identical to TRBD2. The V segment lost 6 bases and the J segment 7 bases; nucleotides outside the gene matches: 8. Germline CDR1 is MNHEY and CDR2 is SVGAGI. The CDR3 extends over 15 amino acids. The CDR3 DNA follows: TGTGCCAGCAGACCTAGCGGGGGGATCTGGAATGAGCAGTTCTTC. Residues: CASRPSGGIWNEQFF.

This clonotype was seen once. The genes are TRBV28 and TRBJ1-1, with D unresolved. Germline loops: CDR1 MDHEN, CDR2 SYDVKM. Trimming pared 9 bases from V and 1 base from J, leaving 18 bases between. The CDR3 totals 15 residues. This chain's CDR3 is CASRSERFGNTEAFF. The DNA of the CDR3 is TGTGCCAGTAGAAGCGAGCGTTTTGGGAACACTGAAGCTTTCTTT.

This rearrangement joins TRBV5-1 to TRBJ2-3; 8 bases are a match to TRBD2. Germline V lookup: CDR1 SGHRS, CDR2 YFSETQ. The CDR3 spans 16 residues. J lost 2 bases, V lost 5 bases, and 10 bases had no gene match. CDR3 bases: TGCGCCAGCAGTCCTTTACCGGGGGGGACCACAGATACGCAGTATTTT. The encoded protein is CASSPLPGGTTDTQYF.

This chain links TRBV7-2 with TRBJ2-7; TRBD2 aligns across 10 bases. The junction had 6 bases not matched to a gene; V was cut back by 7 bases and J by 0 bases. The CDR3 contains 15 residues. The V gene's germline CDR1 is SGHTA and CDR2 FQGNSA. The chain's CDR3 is CASTLASGGSYEQYF. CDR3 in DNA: TGTGCCAGCACCCTTGCTAGCGGGGGCTCCTACGAGCAGTACTTC.

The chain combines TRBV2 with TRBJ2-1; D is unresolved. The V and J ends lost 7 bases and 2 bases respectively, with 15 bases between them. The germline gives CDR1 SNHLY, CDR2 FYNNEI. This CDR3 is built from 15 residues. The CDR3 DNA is TGTGCCAGCATCCGAGTTGCCAGGCCCTACAATGAGCAGTTCTTC. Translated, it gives CASIRVARPYNEQFF.

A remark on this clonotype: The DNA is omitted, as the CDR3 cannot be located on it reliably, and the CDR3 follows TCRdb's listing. CDR3 sequence: CASSVAGGAMEFF. The V gene is TRBV9, the J gene TRBJ2-1; the table gives TRBD2 as D, unverified against the DNA. The CDR3 is 13 residues long, counting both termini. Germline V gene data show CDR1 as SGDLS and CDR2 as YYNGEE.

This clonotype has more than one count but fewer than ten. The CDR3 reads CASSASSGRGNEQFF. The CDR3 DNA sequence: TGCGCCAGCAGCGCCTCTAGCGGGCGTGGCAATGAGCAGTTCTTC. The chain employs TRBV5-1 and TRBJ2-1; 8 bases are shared with TRBD2. The V gene end was trimmed by 4 bases and the J gene end by 6 bases; junction bases not matched to a gene: 9. The CDR3 covers 15 residues. In germline, CDR1 is SGHRS, CDR2 YFSETQ.

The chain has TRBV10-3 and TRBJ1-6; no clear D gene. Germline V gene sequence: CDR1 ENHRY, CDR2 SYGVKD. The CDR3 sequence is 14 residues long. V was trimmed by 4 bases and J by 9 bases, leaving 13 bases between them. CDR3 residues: CAISATDRGSPLHF. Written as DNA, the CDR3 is TGTGCCATCAGTGCTACGGACCGAGGTTCACCCCTCCACTTT.

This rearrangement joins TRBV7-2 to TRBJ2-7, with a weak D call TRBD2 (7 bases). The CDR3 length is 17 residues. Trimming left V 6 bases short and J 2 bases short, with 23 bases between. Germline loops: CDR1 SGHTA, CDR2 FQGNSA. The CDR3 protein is CASRVRSSTGGTYEQYF. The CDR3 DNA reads TGTGCCAGCAGGGTACGTTCTTCTACGGGGGGCACCTACGAGCAGTACTTC. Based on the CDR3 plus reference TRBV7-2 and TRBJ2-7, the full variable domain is GAGVSQSPSNKVTEKGKDVELRCDPISGHTALYWYRQSLGQGLEFLIYFQGNSAPDKSGLPSDRFSAERTGGSVSTLTIQRTQQEDSAVYLCASRVRSSTGGTYEQYFGPGTRLTVT.

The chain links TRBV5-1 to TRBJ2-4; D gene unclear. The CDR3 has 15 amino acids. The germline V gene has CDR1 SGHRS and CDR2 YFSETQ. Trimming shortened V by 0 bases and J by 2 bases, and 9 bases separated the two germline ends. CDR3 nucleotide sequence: TGCGCCAGCAGCTTGGACGGCCTCCCCAAAAACATTCAGTACTTC. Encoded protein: CASSLDGLPKNIQYF.

The CDR3 region is CASSFSGGRGETQYF. DNA of the CDR3: TGCGCCAGCAGCTTTAGCGGGGGAAGGGGAGAGACCCAGTACTTC. V and J are TRBV5-1 and TRBJ2-5, with TRBD2 matching over 9 bases. Germline CDR1 reads SGHRS; CDR2 reads YFSETQ. The CDR3 loop spans 15 amino acids. V shed 2 bases, J shed 4 bases, and the junction held 6 bases outside the gene matches.

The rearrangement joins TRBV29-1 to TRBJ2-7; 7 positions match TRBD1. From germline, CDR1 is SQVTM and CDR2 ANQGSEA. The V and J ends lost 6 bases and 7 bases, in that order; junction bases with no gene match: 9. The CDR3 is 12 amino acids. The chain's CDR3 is CSVLTGPWEQYF. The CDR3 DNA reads TGCAGCGTGTTGACAGGGCCTTGGGAGCAGTACTTC.

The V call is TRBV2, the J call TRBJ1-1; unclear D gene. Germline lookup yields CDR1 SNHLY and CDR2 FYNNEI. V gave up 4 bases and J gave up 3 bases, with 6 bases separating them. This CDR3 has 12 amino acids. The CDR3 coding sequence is TGTGCCAGCAGTGTTAGGGACACTGAAGCTTTCTTT. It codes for CASSVRDTEAFF. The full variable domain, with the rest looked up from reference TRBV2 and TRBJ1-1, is EPEVTQTPSHQVTQMGQEVILRCVPISNHLYFYWYRQILGQKVEFLVSFYNNEISEKSEIFDDQFSVERPDGSNFTLKIRSTKLEDSAMYFCASSVRDTEAFFGQGTRLTVV.

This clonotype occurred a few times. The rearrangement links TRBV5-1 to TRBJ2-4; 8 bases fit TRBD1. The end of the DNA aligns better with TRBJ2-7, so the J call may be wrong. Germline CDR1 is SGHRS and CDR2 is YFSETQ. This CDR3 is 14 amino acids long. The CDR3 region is CASRPTGGLDEQYF. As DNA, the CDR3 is TGCGCCAGCAGACCCACAGGGGGTCTTGACGAGCAGTACTTC.

CDR3 region: CASSPGHSQVYGYTF. The CDR3 DNA follows: TGTGCCAGCAGCCCGGGACATTCCCAGGTCTATGGCTACACCTTC. The chain is built from TRBV7-2 and TRBJ1-2; TRBD1 is a possible D gene (6 bases). The ends were cut back, 5 bases at V and 4 bases at J, with 17 bases in the middle. In germline, CDR1 is SGHTA, CDR2 FQGNSA. This CDR3 spans 15 amino acids.

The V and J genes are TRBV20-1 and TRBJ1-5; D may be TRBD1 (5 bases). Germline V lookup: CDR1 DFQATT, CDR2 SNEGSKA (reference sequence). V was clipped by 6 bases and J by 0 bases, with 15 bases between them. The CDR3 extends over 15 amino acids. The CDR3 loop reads CSAGMGQDSNQPQHF. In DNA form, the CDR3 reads TGCAGTGCCGGTATGGGGCAGGATAGCAATCAGCCCCAGCATTTT.

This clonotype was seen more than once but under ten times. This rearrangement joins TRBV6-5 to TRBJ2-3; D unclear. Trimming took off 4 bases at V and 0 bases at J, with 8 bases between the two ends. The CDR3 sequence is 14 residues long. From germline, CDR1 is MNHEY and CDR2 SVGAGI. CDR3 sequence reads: CASSLQTSTDTQYF. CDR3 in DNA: TGTGCCAGCAGTTTACAGACTAGCACAGATACGCAGTATTTT.

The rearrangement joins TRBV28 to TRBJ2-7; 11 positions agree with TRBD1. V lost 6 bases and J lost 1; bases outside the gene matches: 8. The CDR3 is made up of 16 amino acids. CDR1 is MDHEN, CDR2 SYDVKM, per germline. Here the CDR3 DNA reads TGTGCCAGCAGACCTCGTGGACAGGGGGCTTCCTACGAGCAGTACTTC. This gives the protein CASRPRGQGASYEQYF.

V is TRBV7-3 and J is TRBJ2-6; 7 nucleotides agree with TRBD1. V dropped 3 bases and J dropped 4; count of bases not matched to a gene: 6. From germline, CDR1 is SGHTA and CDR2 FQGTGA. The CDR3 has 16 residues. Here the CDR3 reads CASSLTGSRGANVLTF. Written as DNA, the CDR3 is TGTGCCAGCAGCTTGACAGGGTCTAGAGGGGCCAACGTCCTGACTTTC.